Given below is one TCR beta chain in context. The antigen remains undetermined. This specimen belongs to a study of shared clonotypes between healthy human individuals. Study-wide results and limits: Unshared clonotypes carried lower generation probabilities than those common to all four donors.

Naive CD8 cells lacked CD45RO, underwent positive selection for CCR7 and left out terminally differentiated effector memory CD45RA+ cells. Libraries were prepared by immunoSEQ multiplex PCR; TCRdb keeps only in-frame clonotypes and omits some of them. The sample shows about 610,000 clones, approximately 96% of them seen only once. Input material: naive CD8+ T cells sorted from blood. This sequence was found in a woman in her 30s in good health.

This chain's CDR3 is CASSREGEAFF. The CDR3 nucleotides read TGTGCCAGCAGCCGGGAGGGGGAAGCTTTCTTT. This chain links TRBV21-1 with TRBJ1-1. TRBV21-1 is a pseudogene segment. The CDR3 has 11 amino acids.